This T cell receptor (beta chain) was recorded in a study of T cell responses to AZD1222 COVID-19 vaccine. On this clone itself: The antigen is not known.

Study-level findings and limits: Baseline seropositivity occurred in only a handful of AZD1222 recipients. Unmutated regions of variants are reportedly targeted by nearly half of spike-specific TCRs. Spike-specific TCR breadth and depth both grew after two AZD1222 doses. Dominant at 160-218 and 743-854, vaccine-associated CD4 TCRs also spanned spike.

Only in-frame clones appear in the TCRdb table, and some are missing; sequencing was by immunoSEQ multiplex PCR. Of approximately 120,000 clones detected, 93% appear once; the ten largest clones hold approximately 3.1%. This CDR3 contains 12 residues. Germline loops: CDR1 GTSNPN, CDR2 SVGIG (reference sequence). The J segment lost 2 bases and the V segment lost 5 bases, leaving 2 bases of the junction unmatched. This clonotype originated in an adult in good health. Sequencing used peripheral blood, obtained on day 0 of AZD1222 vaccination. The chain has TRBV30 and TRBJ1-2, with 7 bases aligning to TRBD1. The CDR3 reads CAWSDRNYGYTF. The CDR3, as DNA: TGTGCCTGGTCGGACAGGAACTATGGCTACACCTTC.